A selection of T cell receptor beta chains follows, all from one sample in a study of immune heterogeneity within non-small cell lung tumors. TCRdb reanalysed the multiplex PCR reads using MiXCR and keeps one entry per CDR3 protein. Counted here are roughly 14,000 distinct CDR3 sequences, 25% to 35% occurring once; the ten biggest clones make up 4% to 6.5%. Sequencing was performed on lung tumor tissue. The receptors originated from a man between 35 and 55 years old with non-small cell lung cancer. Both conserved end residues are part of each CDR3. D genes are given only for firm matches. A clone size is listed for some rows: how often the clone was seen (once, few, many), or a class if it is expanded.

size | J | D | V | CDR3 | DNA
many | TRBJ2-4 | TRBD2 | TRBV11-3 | CASSSSLAGKNIQYF | TGTGCCAGCAGCTCCTCACTAGCGGGGAAAAACATTCAGTACTTC
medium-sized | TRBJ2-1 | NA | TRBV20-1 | CSARDGRPPDEQFF | TGCAGTGCTAGAGACGGGAGACCCCCTGATGAGCAGTTCTTC
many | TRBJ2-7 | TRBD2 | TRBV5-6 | CASSNSGLAGVEQYF | TGTGCCAGCAGTAATTCGGGGCTAGCGGGAGTTGAGCAGTACTTC
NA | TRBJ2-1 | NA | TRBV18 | CASSPPSESRNEQFF | TGTGCCAGCTCACCGCCTAGCGAGAGTAGGAATGAGCAGTTCTTC
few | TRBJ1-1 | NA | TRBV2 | CASSGGANTEAFF | TGTGCCAGCAGTGGGGGGGCGAACACTGAAGCTTTCTTT
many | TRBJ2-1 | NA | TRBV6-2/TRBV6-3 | CASSYDSGEQFF | TGTGCCAGCAGTTACGACTCTGGTGAGCAGTTCTTC
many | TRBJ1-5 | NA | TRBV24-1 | CATSGSYSNQPQHF | TGTGCCACCAGTGGTAGTTATAGCAATCAGCCCCAGCATTTT
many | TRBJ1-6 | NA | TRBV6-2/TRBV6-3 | CASRSLGTAQPLHF | TGTGCCAGCAGAAGCTTAGGGACTGCCCAGCCCCTCCACTTT
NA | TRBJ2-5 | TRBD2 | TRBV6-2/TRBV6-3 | CASSYRSSGQETQYF | TGTGCCAGCAGTTACCGGTCTAGCGGCCAAGAGACCCAGTACTTC
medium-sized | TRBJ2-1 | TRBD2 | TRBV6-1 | CASIRALAGGPREQFF | TGTGCCAGCATCCGGGCCCTAGCGGGAGGCCCAAGGGAGCAGTTCTTC
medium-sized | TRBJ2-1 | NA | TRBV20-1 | CSAPVAGGKNEQFF | TGCAGTGCTCCAGTGGCGGGTGGGAAAAATGAGCAGTTCTTC
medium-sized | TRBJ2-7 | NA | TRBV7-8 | CASSLRQTPSYEQYF | TGTGCCAGCAGCCTGAGACAGACCCCCTCCTACGAGCAGTACTTC
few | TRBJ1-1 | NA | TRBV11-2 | CASSLERMNTEAFF | TGTGCCAGCAGCTTAGAACGGATGAACACTGAAGCTTTCTTT
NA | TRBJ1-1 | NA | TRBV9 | CASSPTAGNTEAFF | TGTGCCAGCAGCCCTACAGCAGGGAACACTGAAGCTTTCTTT
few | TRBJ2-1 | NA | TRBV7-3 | CASSLNPDEQFF | TGTGCCAGCAGCTTAAATCCCGATGAGCAGTTCTTC